This TCR beta chain is drawn from a study of T cells after yellow fever vaccination. Study-wide context: Researchers used SMART-Seq v4 Ultra Low Input to prepare fractions that had low cell numbers. Overall study results and limits: High-abundance clonotypes from the bulk population could contaminate FACS-sorted repertoires. Clones from primary vaccination mostly reappeared after the booster (around 97% CD4, about 88% CD8).

Looked up from germline, CDR1 is MNHEY and CDR2 is SVGAGI. With V trimmed by 10 bases and J by 4 bases, 8 bases remained unmatched. This CDR3 spans 13 amino acids. Via MiXCR, TCRdb re-called the 5' RACE reads, giving one row per CDR3 protein. Among some 320,000 distinct CDR3 sequences listed, 4% to 5.5% were seen once. The sample holds many counts of this clonotype. Its specificity is not known. This specimen was PBMCs, taken 15 days after the yellow fever booster vaccination. The V gene is TRBV6-5, the J gene TRBJ1-2; 8 bases map to TRBD1. The sequence derives from a young man who received the YFV17D yellow fever vaccine. The CDR3 sequence is CATSRGLVYGYTF. For the CDR3, the DNA is TGTGCCACTTCCAGGGGGCTCGTCTATGGCTACACCTTC.